The 21 T cell receptor beta chains below were found in one sample sequenced in a study of identical twins. TCRdb re-called the 5' RACE reads with MiXCR, one entry per CDR3 protein. The data show roughly 350,000 distinct CDR3 sequences, 9% to 15% seen once. The data were also submitted as part of a second study, on yellow fever vaccine responses in identical twins.

The sample was CD8+ T cells sorted from blood. Receptors were obtained from a woman between 18 and 30 years old in good health.

This clonotype was detected only a few times. The chain joins TRBV4-1 to TRBJ2-1, with D possibly TRBD2 on 5 matching bases. Trimming shortened V by 1 base and J by 3 bases, and 10 bases separated the two germline ends. Per germline, CDR1 MGHRA and CDR2 YSYEKL. The length of the CDR3 is 15 residues. CDR3 DNA: TGCGCCAGCAGCCAAGTCCCCGGACTCTACAATGAGCAGTTCTTC. It is translated as CASSQVPGLYNEQFF.

This clonotype was seen a few times. The chain has TRBV7-9 and TRBJ2-7, with 10 positions matching TRBD2. V shed 0 bases, J shed 3 bases, and the junction held 5 bases outside the gene matches. Germline CDR1 and CDR2: SEHNR and FQNEAQ (reference sequence). The CDR3 contains 16 residues. The CDR3 loop reads CASSLASGRAIYEQYF. CDR3 DNA sequence: TGTGCCAGCAGCTTAGCGAGCGGGAGGGCAATCTACGAGCAGTACTTC.

Many counts were recorded for this clonotype. The V call is TRBV7-6, the J call TRBJ2-7; 7 bases agree with TRBD2. V was pared by 3 bases and J by 0 bases, with 2 bases of the junction left unmatched. This CDR3 has 14 residues. The germline gives CDR1 SGHVS, CDR2 FNYEAQ. The CDR3: CASSFSSGSYEQYF. The CDR3 DNA is TGTGCCAGCAGCTTCTCTAGCGGCTCCTACGAGCAGTACTTC.

The chain uses TRBV12-5 and TRBJ1-3; D gene unclear. V lost 5 bases and J 4 bases, leaving 21 bases between the germline ends. Germline V gene data show CDR1 as LGHNT and CDR2 as FRNRAP. The CDR3 has 17 amino acids. In DNA, the CDR3 is TGTGCTAGTGGTCCAACCATAGGGCATACGAACGGAAACACCATATATTTT. Protein product: CASGPTIGHTNGNTIYF.

CDR3 loop: CASSALGRDASNIQYF. In DNA, the CDR3 is TGTGCCAGCAGTGCACTCGGGCGGGACGCAAGCAACATTCAGTACTTC. V and J are TRBV7-9 and TRBJ2-4, with a possible D match to TRBD2 (6 bases). Trimming took off 6 bases at V and 7 bases at J, with 22 bases between the two ends. Germline V CDR1 and CDR2: SEHNR, FQNEAQ (reference sequence). The CDR3 is made up of 16 amino acids.

V gene TRBV4-2 combines with J gene TRBJ2-3, with unresolved D. V dropped 4 bases and J dropped 1 base, with 18 bases sitting between them. Germline CDR1 reads LGHNA; CDR2 reads YNFKEQ. The CDR3 has 17 residues. The CDR3 DNA follows: TGTGCCAGCAGCCCGTCTTCGAGCAGCTACGGCACAGATACGCAGTATTTT. The encoded protein is CASSPSSSSYGTDTQYF.

This clonotype was recorded at least ten times. The chain has TRBV12-3 or TRBV12-4 and TRBJ2-1, with 11 bases fitting TRBD2. V lost 5 bases and J lost 5; bases outside the gene matches: 8. The length of the CDR3 is 16 residues. CDR3 coding DNA: TGTGCCAGCAGTCCGAGACTAGCGGGGTCGAACAATGAGCAGTTCTTC. Its protein is CASSPRLAGSNNEQFF.

There are many counts of this clonotype. The V gene is TRBV28, the J gene TRBJ2-5, with D perhaps matching TRBD1 (6 bases). The CDR3 is 14 amino acids. Trimming took off 3 bases at V and 3 bases at J, with 11 bases between the two ends. The V gene's germline CDR1 is MDHEN and CDR2 SYDVKM. CDR3 protein: CASSFENREETQYF. The DNA of the CDR3 is TGTGCCAGCAGTTTCGAGAACAGGGAAGAGACCCAGTACTTC.

Turning to this clonotype: This could be a read error, since a much larger clone is one nucleotide away. The V call is TRBV12-3 or TRBV12-4, the J call TRBJ2-3, with no clear D. The V end was cut by 10 bases, the J end by 4 bases, with 18 bases between. This CDR3 region has 14 residues. The CDR3 reads CAISEAPGPDTQYF. CDR3 sequence (DNA): TGTGCCATATCAGAGGCCCCTGGTCCAGATACGCAGTATTTT.

The chain links TRBV27 to TRBJ1-6, with a possible D match to TRBD1 (5 bases). Germline V gene lookup returns CDR1 MNHEY and CDR2 SMNVEV (reference sequence). This CDR3 is 16 amino acids long. V lost 5 bases, J lost 8 bases, and 19 bases lay in between. This CDR3 is CASSPDTGGAHSPLHF. The CDR3 nucleotides are TGTGCCAGCAGTCCGGATACTGGAGGGGCTCATTCACCCCTCCACTTT.

This clonotype appeared many times. The chain has TRBV5-6 and TRBJ2-2; TRBD1 is a possible D gene (6 bases). The CDR3 covers 15 residues. V shed 0 bases and J shed 1 base, with 7 bases lying between them. The germline V gene encodes CDR1 SGHDT and CDR2 YYEEEE. CDR3 residues: CASSLDRENTGELFF. The CDR3 coding sequence is TGTGCCAGCAGCTTGGACAGGGAGAACACCGGGGAGCTGTTTTTT.

Only a few counts were recorded for this clonotype. The rearrangement joins TRBV6-5 to TRBJ1-1; 7 bases are shared with TRBD1. Germline values: CDR1 MNHEY, CDR2 SVGAGI. This CDR3 contains 14 residues. Losses at the gene ends were 2 bases for V and 4 bases for J; bases not matched to a gene: 4. The CDR3 region has the DNA TGTGCCAGCAGTTACCCTACAGGGGTCACTGAAGCTTTCTTT. Its translation: CASSYPTGVTEAFF.

In DNA form, the CDR3 reads TGTGCCATCAGTCGCCTGGCGGACGGGGGAGATACGCAGTATTTT. This codes for CAISRLADGGDTQYF. The chain couples TRBV10-3 to TRBJ2-3, with D perhaps matching TRBD2 (6 bases). The V gene lost 5 bases and the J gene lost 5 bases, with 17 bases spanning the gap. The CDR3 has 15 residues. Germline V gene lookup returns CDR1 ENHRY and CDR2 SYGVKD.

The V gene is TRBV28, the J gene TRBJ2-1, with 7 bases fitting TRBD1. Looked up from germline, CDR1 is MDHEN and CDR2 is SYDVKM. Losses at the gene ends were 4 bases for V and 9 bases for J; bases not matched to a gene: 15. The CDR3 totals 16 residues. Here the CDR3 reads CASSSGTEVGFGEQFF. The CDR3 nucleotides read TGTGCCAGCAGTTCGGGGACAGAAGTTGGGTTTGGTGAGCAGTTCTTC.

V usage is TRBV27 and J usage is TRBJ2-3; D not resolved. V was cut by 5 bases and J by 0 bases, with 6 bases left in between. Germline V gene sequence: CDR1 MNHEY, CDR2 SMNVEV (reference sequence). The CDR3 is 13 amino acids. The DNA of the CDR3 is TGTGCCAGCAGTACCTACAGCACAGATACGCAGTATTTT. This gives the protein CASSTYSTDTQYF.

V and J are TRBV29-1 and TRBJ2-7; tentatively, D is TRBD1 (5 bases). CDR3 length equals 12 residues. Germline CDR1 is SQVTM and CDR2 is ANQGSEA. Trimming removed 4 bases at V and 5 bases at J, with 12 bases between. This chain's CDR3 is CSVAGNGNEQYF. The CDR3 bases are TGCAGCGTTGCAGGGAATGGCAACGAGCAGTACTTC.

This clonotype came up a few times. The gene calls are TRBV6-2 or TRBV6-3 and TRBJ2-5; D call uncertain. The germline V gene has CDR1 MNHEY and CDR2 SVGEGT. V dropped 6 bases and J dropped 6 bases, with 8 bases sitting between them. The CDR3 runs 11 residues. CDR3 in DNA: TGTGCCAGCAGACTCGGACAGACCCAGTACTTC. Translated, it gives CASRLGQTQYF.

Only a few counts were recorded for this clonotype. This sequence joins TRBV14 and TRBJ2-5; 8 bases are a match to TRBD1. Trimming removed 4 bases from V and 5 bases from J; junction bases left unmatched: 9. Germline V gives CDR1 SGHDN, CDR2 FVKESK. The CDR3 consists of 15 residues. For the CDR3, the DNA is TGTGCCAGCAGCCGAATGGGACAGGCTAGGGAGACCCAGTACTTC. Protein sequence: CASSRMGQARETQYF.

V and J are TRBV28 and TRBJ2-3; TRBD1 matches 10 bases. CDR3 length: 14 residues. The V and J ends lost 6 bases and 4 bases, in that order; junction bases with no gene match: 4. Germline loops: CDR1 MDHEN, CDR2 SYDVKM. The CDR3 here is CASSDRGRADTQYF. CDR3 DNA sequence: TGTGCCAGCAGCGACAGGGGGCGCGCAGATACGCAGTATTTT.

In this sample, this clonotype turned up many times. The genes are TRBV12-3 or TRBV12-4 and TRBJ1-2, with 8 bases that match TRBD1. This CDR3 contains 14 residues. V trimming: 3 bases; J trimming: 4 bases; junction bases outside the gene matches: 4. The CDR3: CASSFTTGGYGYTF. The CDR3 DNA is TGTGCCAGCAGTTTTACTACAGGGGGCTATGGCTACACCTTC.

The chain employs TRBV10-2 and TRBJ2-1; D uncertain. Germline V gene data show CDR1 as WSHSY and CDR2 as SAAADI. V was shortened by 0 bases and J by 8 bases, with 17 bases between the two germline ends. The CDR3 is 16 amino acids. In DNA, the CDR3 is TGCGCCAGCAGTGAGTCAGTCTCTGTGGTAAAGGATGAGCAGTTCTTC. It yields the protein CASSESVSVVKDEQFF.